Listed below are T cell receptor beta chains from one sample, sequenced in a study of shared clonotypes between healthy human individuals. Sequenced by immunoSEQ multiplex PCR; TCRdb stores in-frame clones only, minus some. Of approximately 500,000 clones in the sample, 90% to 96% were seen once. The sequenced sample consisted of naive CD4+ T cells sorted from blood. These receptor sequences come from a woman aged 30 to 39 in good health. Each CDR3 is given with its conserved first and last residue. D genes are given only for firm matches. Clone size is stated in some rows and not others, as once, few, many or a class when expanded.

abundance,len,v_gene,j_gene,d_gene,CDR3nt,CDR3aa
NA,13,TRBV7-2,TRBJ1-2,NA,TGTGCCAGCAGCTTACGAGGGGTGCCCGGCTACACCTTC,CASSLRGVPGYTF
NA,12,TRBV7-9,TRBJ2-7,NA,TGTGCCAGCAGCATTAACCTCTACGAGCAGTACTTC,CASSINLYEQYF
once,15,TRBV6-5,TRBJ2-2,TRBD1,TGTGCCAGCACCGAGGACAGGGGAGGCACCGGGGAGCTGTTTTTT,CASTEDRGGTGELFF
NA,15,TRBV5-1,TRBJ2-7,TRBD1,TGCGCCAGCAGCCGGACAGGGCAAGACTCCTACGAGCAGTACTTC,CASSRTGQDSYEQYF
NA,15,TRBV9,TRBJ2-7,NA,TGTGCCAGCAGCGTACAGGGGTCGGGGCCCTACGAGCAGTACTTC,CASSVQGSGPYEQYF
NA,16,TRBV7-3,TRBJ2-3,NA,TGTGCCAGCAGCTTAAGGGCAGGGGATAGGGAGGCTACGCAGTATTTT,CASSLRAGDREATQYF
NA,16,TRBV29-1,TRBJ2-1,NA,TGCAGCGTTCCCTACTGGGTGGGCCCCCTCTACAATGAGCAGTTCTTC,CSVPYWVGPLYNEQFF
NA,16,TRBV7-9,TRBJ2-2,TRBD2,TGTGCCAGCAGCATCGGGACTAGCGGGAATACCGGGGAGCTGTTTTTT,CASSIGTSGNTGELFF
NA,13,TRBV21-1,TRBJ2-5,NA,TGTGCCAGCAGCAAGAGACGATATGAGACCCAGTACTTC,CASSKRRYETQYF
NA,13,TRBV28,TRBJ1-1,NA,TGTGCCAGCAGTTTGAGACGTTCCACTGAAGCTTTCTTT,CASSLRRSTEAFF
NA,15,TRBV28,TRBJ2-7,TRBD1,TGTGCCAGCAGTCCCACGGGACAGGGCCGCTACGAGCAGTACTTC,CASSPTGQGRYEQYF
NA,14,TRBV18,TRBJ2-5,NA,TGTGCCAGCTCACCTCCCGGAGGGGGAGAGACCCAGTACTTC,CASSPPGGGETQYF
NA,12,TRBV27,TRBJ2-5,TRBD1,TGTGCCAGCGACAGACAGGGAGAAGAGCAGTACTTC,CASDRQGEEQYF
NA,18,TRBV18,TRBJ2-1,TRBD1,TGTGCCAGCTCACCTAGGACCATACAGGGGGTCGACTACAATGAGCAGTTCTTC,CASSPRTIQGVDYNEQFF
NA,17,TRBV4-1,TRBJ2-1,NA,TGCGCCAGCAGCCAAGGCCCCCCCGGGAACTCCTACAATGAGCAGTTCTTC,CASSQGPPGNSYNEQFF
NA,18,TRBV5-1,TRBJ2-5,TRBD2,TGCGCCAGCAGCTTGGTTGGGTCGACTAGCCTATTTACCTTGGCCCAGTACTTC,CASSLVGSTSLFTLAQYF
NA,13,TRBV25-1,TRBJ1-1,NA,TGTGCCAGCGTCGGGACCTGGAACACTGAAGCTTTCTTT,CASVGTWNTEAFF
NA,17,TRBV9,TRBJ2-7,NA,TGTGCCAGCAGCCCATCAAAGGTAGGAGGGGCCCTCTACGAGCAGTACTTC,CASSPSKVGGALYEQYF
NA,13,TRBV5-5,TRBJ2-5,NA,TGTGCCAGCAGCCATGATAACTGGGAGACCCAGTACTTC,CASSHDNWETQYF
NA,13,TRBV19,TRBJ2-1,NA,TGTGCCAGTAGTCCCAGACCTGACAATGAGCAGTTCTTC,CASSPRPDNEQFF
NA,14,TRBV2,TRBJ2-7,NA,TGTGCCAGCACTGGGAGACTAACCGGGTACGAGCAGTACTTC,CASTGRLTGYEQYF
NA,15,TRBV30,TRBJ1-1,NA,TGTGCCTGGAGTGTAGGGAGTGGAGGGGACACTGAAGCTTTCTTT,CAWSVGSGGDTEAFF
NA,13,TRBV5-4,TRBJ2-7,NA,TGTGCCAGCAGCTTTCAGGGATCCTACGAGCAGTACTTC,CASSFQGSYEQYF
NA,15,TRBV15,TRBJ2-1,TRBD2,TGTGCCACCAGAGGCACGGGACTAATTTACAATGAGCAGTTCTTC,CATRGTGLIYNEQFF
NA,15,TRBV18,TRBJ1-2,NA,TGTGCCAGCTCGCCCGACATGGGGGCAGGGTATGGCTACACCTTC,CASSPDMGAGYGYTF
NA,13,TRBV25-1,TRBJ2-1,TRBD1,TGTGCCAGCAGAGGACAGGGCTACAATGAGCAGTTCTTC,CASRGQGYNEQFF
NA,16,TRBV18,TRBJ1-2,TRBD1,TGTGCCAGCTCACCGGGGACAGGGGGTACTAACTATGGCTACACCTTC,CASSPGTGGTNYGYTF
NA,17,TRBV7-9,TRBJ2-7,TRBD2,TGTGCCAGCAGCCTCGGGCGGACTAGTAAACTTGGCTACGAGCAGTACTTC,CASSLGRTSKLGYEQYF
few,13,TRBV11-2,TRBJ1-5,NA,TGTGCCAGCAGCGTGAGGGTAACGCAGCCCCAGCATTTT,CASSVRVTQPQHF
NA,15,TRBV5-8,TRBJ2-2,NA,TGTGCCAGCAGCTTTCAAGGGCTGGGGACCGGGGAGCTGTTTTTT,CASSFQGLGTGELFF
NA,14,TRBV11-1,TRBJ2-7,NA,TGTGCCAGCAGCCGCGGACAGCTGAACTACGAGCAGTACTTC,CASSRGQLNYEQYF
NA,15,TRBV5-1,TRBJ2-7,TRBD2,TGCGCCAGCAGCTTGGGACTAGCGGGCCTCTACGAGCAGTACTTC,CASSLGLAGLYEQYF
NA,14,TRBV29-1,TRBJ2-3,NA,TGCAGCGCCTGCGGTCCCGGGGGTGCAGATACGCAGTATTTT,CSACGPGGADTQYF
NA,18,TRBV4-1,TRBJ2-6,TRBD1,TGCGCCAGCAGCAACGGACAGGGGCCGATCTCTGGGGCCAACGTCCTGACTTTC,CASSNGQGPISGANVLTF
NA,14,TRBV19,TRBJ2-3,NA,TGTGCCAGTAGTCGGAGCCTAATCACAGATACGCAGTATTTT,CASSRSLITDTQYF
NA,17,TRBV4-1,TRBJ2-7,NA,TGCGCCAGCAGCCAGGGGACAAGGAGGGCAGACTCCTACGAGCAGTACTTC,CASSQGTRRADSYEQYF
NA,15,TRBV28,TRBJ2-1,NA,TGTGCCAGCAGTTTATTGCGGCGGGACTACAATGAGCAGTTCTTC,CASSLLRRDYNEQFF
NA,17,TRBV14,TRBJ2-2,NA,TGTGCCAGCAGCCCCTCCCCCGGCACCCGAGGGATCGGGGAGCTGTTTTTT,CASSPSPGTRGIGELFF
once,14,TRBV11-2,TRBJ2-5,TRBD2,TGTGCCAGCAGGGTGGCGGGAGGGGGAGAGACCCAGTACTTC,CASRVAGGGETQYF
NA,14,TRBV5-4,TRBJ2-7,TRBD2,TGTGCCAGCAGCTTGGCTAGCGGGATGTACGAGCAGTACTTC,CASSLASGMYEQYF
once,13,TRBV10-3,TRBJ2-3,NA,TGTGCCATCAGTGAGTACCCACAAGATACGCAGTATTTT,CAISEYPQDTQYF
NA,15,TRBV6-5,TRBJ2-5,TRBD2,TGTGCCAGCAGTTACTCGCGGGGGGCGTGGGAGACCCAGTACTTC,CASSYSRGAWETQYF
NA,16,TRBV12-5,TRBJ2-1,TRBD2,TGTGCTAGTGGCACGGGACTAGCGGGCCTTTGGGATGAGCAGTTCTTC,CASGTGLAGLWDEQFF
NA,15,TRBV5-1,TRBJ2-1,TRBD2,TGCGCCAGCGGAACTAGCGGCTTGGTCCACAATGAGCAGTTCTTC,CASGTSGLVHNEQFF
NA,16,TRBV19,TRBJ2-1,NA,TGTGCCACCCGCGACCCCCGGGGTGGAAGCTACAATGAGCAGTTCTTC,CATRDPRGGSYNEQFF
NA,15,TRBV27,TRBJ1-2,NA,TGTGCCAGCAGTTTATCGCCAGGGCTTAACTATGGCTACACCTTC,CASSLSPGLNYGYTF
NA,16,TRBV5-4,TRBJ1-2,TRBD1,TGTGCCAGCAGCTTATCCGGGACAGGGCTCAACTATGGCTACACCTTC,CASSLSGTGLNYGYTF
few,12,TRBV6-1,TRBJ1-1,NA,TGTGCCAGCACACGAACCGGACAGAAGGCTTTCTTT,CASTRTGQKAFF
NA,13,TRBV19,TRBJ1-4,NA,TGTGCCAGTAGTATCTCAGGGAGGGAAAAACTGTTTTTT,CASSISGREKLFF
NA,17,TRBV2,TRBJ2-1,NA,TGTGCCAGCAGGGCCTATGAGGGGACTCGGGTTGGGAATGAGCAGTTCTTC,CASRAYEGTRVGNEQFF
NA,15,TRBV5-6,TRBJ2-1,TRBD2,TGTGCCAGCAGCCTAGCGGGAGGGGGCTCGGATGAGCAGTTCTTC,CASSLAGGGSDEQFF
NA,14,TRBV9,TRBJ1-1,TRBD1,TGTGCCAGCAGCGCGGGACAGAGAAACACTGAAGCTTTCTTT,CASSAGQRNTEAFF
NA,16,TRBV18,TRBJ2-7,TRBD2,TGTGCCAGCTCACCACCGTTAGCGGGAGTTACCTACGAGCAGTACTTC,CASSPPLAGVTYEQYF
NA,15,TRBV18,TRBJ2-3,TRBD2,TGTGCCAGCTCACCGGTAGCGGGAAGGCCAGATACGCAGTATTTT,CASSPVAGRPDTQYF
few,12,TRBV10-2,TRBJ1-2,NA,TGCGCCAGCAGTGGAAACGGCTATGGCTACACCTTC,CASSGNGYGYTF